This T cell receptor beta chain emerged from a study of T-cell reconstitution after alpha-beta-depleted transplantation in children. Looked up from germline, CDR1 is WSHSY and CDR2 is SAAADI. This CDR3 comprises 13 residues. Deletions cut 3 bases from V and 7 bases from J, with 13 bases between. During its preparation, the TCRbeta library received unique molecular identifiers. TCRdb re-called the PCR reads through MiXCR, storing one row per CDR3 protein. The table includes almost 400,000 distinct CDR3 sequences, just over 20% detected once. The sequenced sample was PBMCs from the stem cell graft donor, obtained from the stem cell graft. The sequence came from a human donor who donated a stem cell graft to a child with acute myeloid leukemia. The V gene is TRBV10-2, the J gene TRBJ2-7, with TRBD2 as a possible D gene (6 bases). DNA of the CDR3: TGCGCCAGCAGTGAACTCCCCCGGGGGGAGCAGTACTTC. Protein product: CASSELPRGEQYF.